This TCR beta chain was sequenced for a study of CD8+ T cells in alopecia areata. Notes on the study in general: With tofacitinib ongoing, many expanded lesional clones persisted in both scalp and blood. Scalp clonality, along with expanded CD8+ clones among the top 100, was significantly decreased by tofacitinib. Patients shared TCRs less clearly than mice did, possibly owing to HLA.

Extracted RNA was reverse transcribed into cDNA, the sequencing template. Measured with immunoSEQ multiplex PCR; TCRdb has only the in-frame clones, and not every one. The sample consists of about 200,000 clones, around 56% of them appearing once. As regards this clone: The antigen remains undetermined.

Specified treatment: oral pan-JAK inhibitor, 5-10 mg twice daily. Peripheral blood, together with lesional scalp punch biopsies, was collected from alopecia areata patients. This CDR3 has 14 residues. Germline lookup yields CDR1 SGHNT and CDR2 YYREEE (reference sequence). V shed 3 bases and J shed 0 bases, with 8 bases lying between them. The clonotype comes from a human donor with alopecia areata. The chain recombines TRBV5-4 with TRBJ2-3; perhaps TRBD1 as D (5 bases). This specimen consisted of CD4+ T cells sorted from blood, obtained at week 4, from a patient treated with tofacitinib. The CDR3 nucleotides are TGTGCCAGCAGCTGGGGCAGCAGCACAGATACGCAGTATTTT. It yields the protein CASSWGSSTDTQYF.